Sequencing of this T cell receptor beta chain was carried out in a study of Ad26.COV2.S vaccination and SARS-CoV-2 variants. Study overall: Within the COV1001 Ad26.COV2.S trial arm, the donor was enrolled. Dosing was one shot or two shots 56 days apart.

Specified treatment: some 20 received Ad26.COV2.S at low or high dose, single or two shots; roughly five received placebo; per-sample allocation not given. On day 63 after the first injection, vaccine and placebo recipients gave samples. Overall study results and limits: The TCR-based breadth and depth measures might underestimate overall T cell responses. Placebo recipients and vaccine recipients were similar in non-spike TCR breadth.

This clone was counted once. The antigen is undetermined. This CDR3 is built from 14 residues. Looked up from germline, CDR1 is MNHEY and CDR2 is SMNVEV (reference sequence). Unmatched junction bases numbered 3, after V lost 8 bases and J lost 0 bases. Profiled with immunoSEQ multiplex PCR; TCRdb holds only in-frame clones, not every one. The table lists more than 250,000 clones, roughly 86% of them singletons. This chain links TRBV27 with TRBJ2-3, with 9 bases that match TRBD1. The sequence was collected from a person between 18 and 65 years old who received the Ad26.COV2.S COVID-19 vaccine or a placebo. Sequenced here: peripheral blood, sampled in a trial of Ad26.COV2.S vaccine versus placebo. The chain's CDR3 is CASGDRASTDTQYF. Written as DNA, the CDR3 is TGTGCCAGCGGGGACAGGGCGAGCACAGATACGCAGTATTTT.